The clone carrying this TCR beta chain occurred many times. As yet, its antigen is unknown. V shed 5 bases, J shed 4 bases, and the junction held 9 bases outside the gene matches. Germline lookup yields CDR1 SGHVS and CDR2 FQNEAQ. CDR3 size: 16 residues. This entry belongs to a study of T-cell memory formation after mild COVID-19. Study details: Across donors, TCR clusters were largely donor specific.

Study-wide results and caveats: Shrinking CD4+ clones resided mostly in CM and EM, and CD8+ ones in EMRA. Memory cells collected pre-infection included some clones that later responded, suggesting cross-reactive memory joined. Contracting clones from day 15 to 85 showed balanced CD4/CD8; later expanders favored CD4+.

TCRdb passed the 5' RACE reads through MiXCR, listing each CDR3 protein once. Here the sample spans more than 350,000 distinct CDR3 sequences, about 16% being singletons. The sample was PBMCs or a T cell subset sorted from them (not recorded which). This sequence originates from a man younger than 35 who had mild COVID-19 (a few samples of this study predate the infection). Cell type and time point are not known. The chain carries TRBV7-8 and TRBJ2-7, with TRBD1 identical over 12 bases. The CDR3 DNA is TGTGCCAGCAGCGCGGGGGGGACAGGGGGCTTTTACGAGCAGTACTTC. Amino acid sequence: CASSAGGTGGFYEQYF.